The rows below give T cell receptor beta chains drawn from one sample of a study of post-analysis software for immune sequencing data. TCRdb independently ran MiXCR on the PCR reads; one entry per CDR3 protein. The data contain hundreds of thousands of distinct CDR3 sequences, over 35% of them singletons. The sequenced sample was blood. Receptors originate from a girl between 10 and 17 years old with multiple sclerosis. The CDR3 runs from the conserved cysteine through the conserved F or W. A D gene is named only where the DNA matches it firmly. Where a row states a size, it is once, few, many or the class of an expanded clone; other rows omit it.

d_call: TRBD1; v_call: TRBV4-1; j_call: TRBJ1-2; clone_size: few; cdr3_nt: TGCGCCAGCAGCCAAGGGGTCCGGGACAGACTCTCGTATGTCTATGGCTACACCTTC; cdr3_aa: CASSQGVRDRLSYVYGYTF
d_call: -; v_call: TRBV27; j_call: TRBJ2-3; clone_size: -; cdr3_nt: TGTGCCCGCAGTTTGGGACCGACAACGGAGGGAACAGATACGCAGTATTTT; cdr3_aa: CARSLGPTTEGTDTQYF
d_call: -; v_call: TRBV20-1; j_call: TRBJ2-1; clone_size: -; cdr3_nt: TGCAGTGCTAGCGGAGGCAACAATGAGCGGTTCTTC; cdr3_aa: CSASGGNNERFF
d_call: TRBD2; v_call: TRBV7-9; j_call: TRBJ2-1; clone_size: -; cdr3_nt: TGTGCCAGCAGCGGAGGGAGGGAGGACTACAATGAGCAGTTCTTC; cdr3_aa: CASSGGREDYNEQFF
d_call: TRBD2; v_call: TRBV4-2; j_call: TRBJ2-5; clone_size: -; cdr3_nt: TGTGCCAGCGGCCAATCCTCTAGCGGGAGCATGGATGAGCAGTACTTC; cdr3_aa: CASGQSSSGSMDEQYF
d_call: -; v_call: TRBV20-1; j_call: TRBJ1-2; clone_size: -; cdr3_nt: TGCAGTGCTAGAGGAAACAGGTCGGGCGGCTACACCTTC; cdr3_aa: CSARGNRSGGYTF
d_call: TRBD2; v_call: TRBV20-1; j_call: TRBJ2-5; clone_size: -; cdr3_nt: TGCAGTACTAGAGATCCGAGACTAGCGGGAGGAGGAGAGACCCAGTACTTC; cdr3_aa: CSTRDPRLAGGGETQYF
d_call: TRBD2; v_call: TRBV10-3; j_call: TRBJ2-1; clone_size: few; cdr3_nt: TGTGCCATCCGGGGGGCTAGCGGGGACAATGAGCAGTTCTTC; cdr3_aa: CAIRGASGDNEQFF
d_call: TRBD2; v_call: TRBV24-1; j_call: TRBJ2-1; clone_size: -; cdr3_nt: TGTGCCACCAGTGATTGGACTAGCGGGAGAAGCAATGAGCAGTTCTTC; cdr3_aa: CATSDWTSGRSNEQFF
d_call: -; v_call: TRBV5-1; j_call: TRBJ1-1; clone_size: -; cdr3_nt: TGCGCCAGCAGCTTGACATTTGCGAACACTGAAGCTTTCTTT; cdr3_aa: CASSLTFANTEAFF
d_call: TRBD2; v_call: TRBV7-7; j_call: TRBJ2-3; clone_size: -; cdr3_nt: TGTGCTAGCAGCCCTTCTGGCGGGAGGGCAGATACGCAGTATTTT; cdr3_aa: CASSPSGGRADTQYF
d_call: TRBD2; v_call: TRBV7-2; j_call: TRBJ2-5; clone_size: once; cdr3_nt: TGTGCCAGCAGCCCTCAGCGGGGGGGAGAGACCCAGTACTTC; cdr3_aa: CASSPQRGGETQYF
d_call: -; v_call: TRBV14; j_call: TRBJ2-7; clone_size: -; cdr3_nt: TGTGCCAGCAGCCAAGAAGTATGGGGGTCCTACGAGCAGTACTTC; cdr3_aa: CASSQEVWGSYEQYF
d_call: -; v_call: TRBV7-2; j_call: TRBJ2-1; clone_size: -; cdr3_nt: TGTGCCAGCAGCCTAATCTCGGCCAATGAGCAGTTCTTC; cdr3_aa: CASSLISANEQFF
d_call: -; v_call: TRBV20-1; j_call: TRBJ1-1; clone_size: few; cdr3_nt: TGCAGTGCTCCCACGAACAGGGAAGCTTTCTTT; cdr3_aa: CSAPTNREAFF
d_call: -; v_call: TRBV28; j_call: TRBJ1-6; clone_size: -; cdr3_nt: TGTGCCAGTATCTTAAGAGAGGATTCACCCCTCCACTTT; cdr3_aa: CASILREDSPLHF